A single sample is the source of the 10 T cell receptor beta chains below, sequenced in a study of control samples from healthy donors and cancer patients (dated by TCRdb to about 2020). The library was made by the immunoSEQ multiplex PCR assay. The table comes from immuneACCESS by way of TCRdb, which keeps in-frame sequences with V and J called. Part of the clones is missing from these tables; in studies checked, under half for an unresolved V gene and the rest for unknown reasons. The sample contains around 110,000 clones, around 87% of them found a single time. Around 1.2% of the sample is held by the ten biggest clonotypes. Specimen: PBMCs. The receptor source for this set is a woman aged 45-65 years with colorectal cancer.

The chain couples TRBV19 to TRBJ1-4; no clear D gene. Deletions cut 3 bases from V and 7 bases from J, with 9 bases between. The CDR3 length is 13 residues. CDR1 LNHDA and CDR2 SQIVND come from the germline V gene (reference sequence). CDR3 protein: CASSITAGEKLFF. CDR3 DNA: TGTGCCAGTAGTATTACGGCCGGTGAAAAACTGTTTTTT.

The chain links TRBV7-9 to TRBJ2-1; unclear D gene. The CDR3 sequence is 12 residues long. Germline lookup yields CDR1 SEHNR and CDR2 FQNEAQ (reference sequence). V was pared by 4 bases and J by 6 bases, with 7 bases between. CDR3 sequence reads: CASSYSFNEQFF. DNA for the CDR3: TGTGCCAGCAGCTATAGCTTCAATGAGCAGTTCTTC.

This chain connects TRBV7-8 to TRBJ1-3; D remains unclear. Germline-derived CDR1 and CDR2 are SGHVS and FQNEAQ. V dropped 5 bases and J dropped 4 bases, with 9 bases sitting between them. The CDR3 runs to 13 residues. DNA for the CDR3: TGTGCCAGCAGCCGAGTACGGGGAAACACCATATATTTT. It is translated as CASSRVRGNTIYF.

The CDR3 spells CASSTRVAGGPSEQFF. The CDR3 coding sequence is TGTGCCAGCAGCACGCGGGTAGCGGGGGGGCCAAGTGAGCAGTTCTTC. This sequence joins TRBV7-6 and TRBJ2-1, with TRBD2 matching 11 bases. J lost 9 bases, V lost 5 bases, and 12 bases had no gene match. Germline V gene lookup returns CDR1 SGHVS and CDR2 FNYEAQ. The CDR3 is made up of 16 amino acids.

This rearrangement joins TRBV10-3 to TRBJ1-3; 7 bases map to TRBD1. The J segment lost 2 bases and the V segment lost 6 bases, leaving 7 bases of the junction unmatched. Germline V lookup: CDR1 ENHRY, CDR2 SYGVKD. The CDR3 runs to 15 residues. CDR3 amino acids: CAIRPTGFAGNTIYF. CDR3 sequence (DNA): TGTGCCATCAGGCCGACAGGGTTCGCTGGAAACACCATATATTTT.

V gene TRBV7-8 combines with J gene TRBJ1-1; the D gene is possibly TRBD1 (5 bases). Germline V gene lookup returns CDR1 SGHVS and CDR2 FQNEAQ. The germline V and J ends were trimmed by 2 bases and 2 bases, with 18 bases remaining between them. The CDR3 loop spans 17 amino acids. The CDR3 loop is CASSLRSGTTLNTEAFF. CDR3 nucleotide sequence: TGTGCCAGCAGCTTACGATCGGGGACGACACTAAACACTGAAGCTTTCTTT.

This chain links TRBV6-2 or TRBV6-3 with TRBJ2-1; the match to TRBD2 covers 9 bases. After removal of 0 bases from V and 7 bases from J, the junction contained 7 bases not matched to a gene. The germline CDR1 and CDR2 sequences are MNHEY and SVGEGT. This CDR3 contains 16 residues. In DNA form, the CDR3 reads TGTGCCAGCAGTTACTCTAGCGGGAGTTTGTGGAATGAGCAGTTCTTC. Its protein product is CASSYSSGSLWNEQFF.

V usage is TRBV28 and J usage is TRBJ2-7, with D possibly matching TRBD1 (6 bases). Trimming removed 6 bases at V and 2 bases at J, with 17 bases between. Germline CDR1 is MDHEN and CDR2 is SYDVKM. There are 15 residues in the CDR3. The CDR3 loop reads CASRTTGKTPYEQYF. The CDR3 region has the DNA TGTGCCAGCAGGACCACAGGGAAAACCCCCTACGAGCAGTACTTC.

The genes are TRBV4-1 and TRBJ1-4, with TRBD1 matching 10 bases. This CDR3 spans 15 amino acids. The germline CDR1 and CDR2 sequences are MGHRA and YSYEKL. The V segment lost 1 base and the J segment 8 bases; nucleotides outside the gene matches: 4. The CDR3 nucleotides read TGCGCCAGCAGCCAAGGACAGGGGGCGCGAGAAAAACTGTTTTTT. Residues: CASSQGQGAREKLFF.

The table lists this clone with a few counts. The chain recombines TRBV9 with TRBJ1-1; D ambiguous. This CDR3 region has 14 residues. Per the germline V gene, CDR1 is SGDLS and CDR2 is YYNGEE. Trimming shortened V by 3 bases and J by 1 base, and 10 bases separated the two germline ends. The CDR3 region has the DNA TGTGCCAGCAGCGCCGGACTCCAGAACACTGAAGCTTTCTTT. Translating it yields CASSAGLQNTEAFF.